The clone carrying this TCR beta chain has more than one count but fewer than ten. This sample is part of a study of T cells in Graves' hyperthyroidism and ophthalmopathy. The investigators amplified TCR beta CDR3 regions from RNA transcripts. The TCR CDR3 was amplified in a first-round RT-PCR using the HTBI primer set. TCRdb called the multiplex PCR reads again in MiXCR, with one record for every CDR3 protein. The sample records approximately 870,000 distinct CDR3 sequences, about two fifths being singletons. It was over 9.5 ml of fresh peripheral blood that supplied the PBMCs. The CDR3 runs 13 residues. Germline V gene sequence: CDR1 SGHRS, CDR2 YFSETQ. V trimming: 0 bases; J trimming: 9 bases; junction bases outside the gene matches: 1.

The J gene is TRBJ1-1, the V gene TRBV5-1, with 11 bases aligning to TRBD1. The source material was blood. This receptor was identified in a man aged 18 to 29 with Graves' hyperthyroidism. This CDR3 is CASSLEDRGQAFF. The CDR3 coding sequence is TGCGCCAGCAGCTTGGAGGACAGGGGGCAAGCTTTCTTT.